The rows below give T cell receptor beta chains drawn from one sample of a study of T-cell memory formation after mild COVID-19. TCRdb re-called the 5' RACE reads with MiXCR, one entry per CDR3 protein. In the table there are fewer than 300,000 distinct CDR3 sequences, more than 15% of which are singletons. The sequenced sample was PBMCs or a T cell subset sorted from them (not recorded which). Receptors were obtained from a man aged 18 to 29 who had mild COVID-19 (a few samples of this study predate the infection). Cell type and time point are not known. CDR3s include the opening cysteine and the closing phenylalanine or tryptophan. Each record gives: clone size, V gene, J gene, D gene, CDR3 DNA, CDR3 protein. A D gene is named only where the DNA matches it firmly. Size tells how often a clone was seen (once, few, many) or the class of an expanded clone, and some rows leave it out.

-	TRBV5-1	TRBJ1-1	-	TGCGCCAGCAGCTTGGAGGCCGCGGGAGTCACTGAAGCTTTCTTT	CASSLEAAGVTEAFF
-	TRBV29-1	TRBJ1-1	TRBD1	TGCAGCGTTGGACAGGGGCCGAACACTGAAGCTTTCTTT	CSVGQGPNTEAFF
-	TRBV7-2	TRBJ2-1	TRBD2	TGTGCCAGCAGCAATCCGGTGGTACGGGAGGACAATGAGCAGTTCTTC	CASSNPVVREDNEQFF
few	TRBV15	TRBJ2-7	TRBD1	TGTGCCACCAGCACTGACAGGGGCTACGAGCAGTACTTC	CATSTDRGYEQYF
-	TRBV12-3/TRBV12-4	TRBJ2-3	-	TGTGCCAGCAGTCCAAGAGGGGGGCCAGATACGCAGTATTTT	CASSPRGGPDTQYF
-	TRBV2	TRBJ1-6	-	TGTGCCAGCAGGGGAAATTCACCCCTCCACTTT	CASRGNSPLHF
-	TRBV28	TRBJ1-6	-	TGTGCCAGCAGTTTGGGGCCGAAGTTAAATTCACCCCTCCACTTT	CASSLGPKLNSPLHF
few	TRBV6-2/TRBV6-3	TRBJ2-1	TRBD2	TGTGCCAGCAGCAACCGAGGGGGACTAGCGGGTTACAATGAGCAGTTCTTC	CASSNRGGLAGYNEQFF
-	TRBV6-2/TRBV6-3	TRBJ2-1	TRBD2	TGTGCCAGCACCTACAGGTCTAGCGGGGGATACAATGAGCAGTTCTTC	CASTYRSSGGYNEQFF
few	TRBV9	TRBJ1-5	-	TGTGCCAGCAGCGTAGGTCCGGACAGCAATCAGCCCCAGCATTTT	CASSVGPDSNQPQHF
-	TRBV18	TRBJ1-1	-	TGTGCCAGCTCACCAGCGGAATGGACTGAAGCTTTCTTT	CASSPAEWTEAFF
few	TRBV15	TRBJ1-1	-	TGTGCCACCAGCGGGGTACGAAACACTGAAGCTTTCTTT	CATSGVRNTEAFF
-	TRBV12-3/TRBV12-4	TRBJ1-1	-	TGTGCCAGCAGTTCCACAGGGTCCGCTTTCTTT	CASSSTGSAFF
-	TRBV7-9	TRBJ1-1	-	TGTGCCAGCGGACCTTCGGGGGGCGGAACGGCTGAAGCTTTCTTT	CASGPSGGGTAEAFF
-	TRBV5-6	TRBJ2-5	-	TGTGCCAGCAGCTTCCTAGGGGACGGAGAGACCCAGTACTTC	CASSFLGDGETQYF
few	TRBV12-3/TRBV12-4	TRBJ2-2	-	TGTGCCAGCAAAGGCGGGGAGCTGTTTTTT	CASKGGELFF
-	TRBV12-3/TRBV12-4	TRBJ2-1	-	TGTGCCAGCAGTTTACGTGGTACCGACTACAATGAGCAGTTCTTC	CASSLRGTDYNEQFF
few	TRBV7-6	TRBJ2-5	TRBD2	TGTGCCAGCAGCCCCCATACGGGGGGGTCCTTCCAAGAGACCCAGTACTTC	CASSPHTGGSFQETQYF
few	TRBV7-8	TRBJ1-5	-	TGTGCCAGCACCATAGACGTCGCGCGCAGAGGCAATCAGCCCCAGCATTTT	CASTIDVARRGNQPQHF
few	TRBV6-6	TRBJ2-5	-	TGTGCCACCTCCGCTATCGGAGAGACCCAGTACTTC	CATSAIGETQYF
-	TRBV20-1	TRBJ1-1	-	TGCAGTGCTAGAGATCACGTGAACCCTGAAGCTTTCTTT	CSARDHVNPEAFF
-	TRBV4-3	TRBJ2-3	-	TGCGCCAGCAGCCAAGATCGCTATACGCAGTATTTT	CASSQDRYTQYF
few	TRBV27	TRBJ1-4	TRBD1	TGTGCCACCCGGGAACAGGGGGACCGAAAACTGTTTTTT	CATREQGDRKLFF
-	TRBV7-9	TRBJ2-5	-	TGTGCCAGCAGCTTAACGGGGTGGGCGGCAGAGACCCAGTACTTC	CASSLTGWAAETQYF
few	TRBV24-1	TRBJ1-1	-	TGTGCCACCAGTGAAAACAAGAACACTGAAGCTTTCTTT	CATSENKNTEAFF
-	TRBV6-5	TRBJ2-1	TRBD2	TGTGCCAGCAGTTACTCGGCGGGGGAGAGCTCCTACAATGAGCAGTTCTTC	CASSYSAGESSYNEQFF
few	TRBV6-5	TRBJ2-1	TRBD2	TGTGCCAGCAGTTACTCTCGGACTAGCGGGGGCAATGAGCAGTTCTTC	CASSYSRTSGGNEQFF
-	TRBV5-1	TRBJ2-2	TRBD1	TGCGCCAGCAGCGCAAACAGGGGATCCGGGGAGCTGTTTTTT	CASSANRGSGELFF
-	TRBV27	TRBJ1-2	-	TGTGCCAGCAGTTTCCAGCCCGTCTATGGCTACACCTTC	CASSFQPVYGYTF
-	TRBV27	TRBJ2-7	-	TGTGCCAGCAGTTTCGTTGGGGGCCCCTACGAGCAGTACTTC	CASSFVGGPYEQYF
many	TRBV7-2	TRBJ2-1	-	TGTGCCAGCAGCTTAGGTAGGTTGGCTGAGCAGTTCTTC	CASSLGRLAEQFF
-	TRBV19	TRBJ2-1	TRBD2	TGTGCCAGTAGTATAGCGGGGGGACTCAATGAGCAGTTCTTC	CASSIAGGLNEQFF
-	TRBV11-2	TRBJ1-2	-	TGTGCCAGCAGCTTAGGGGATCCCTATGGCTACACCTTC	CASSLGDPYGYTF
-	TRBV28	TRBJ2-7	TRBD1	TGTGCCAGCAGACACGGGACAGGGGGTAGCTACGAGCAGTACTTC	CASRHGTGGSYEQYF
-	TRBV20-1	TRBJ2-1	TRBD2	TGCAGTGCTACAGAGGGTAGCGGGGGGGCCTTTGAGCAGTTCTTC	CSATEGSGGAFEQFF
many	TRBV2	TRBJ2-4	-	TGTGCCAGCAGCACCAGGGGGGGCAGGGACATTCAGTACTTC	CASSTRGGRDIQYF
few	TRBV18	TRBJ1-3	TRBD1	TGTGCCAGCTCACGGAACAGGGGAGAAAACACCATATATTTT	CASSRNRGENTIYF
few	TRBV6-1	TRBJ2-5	-	TGTGCCAGCAGTGAAATGAGGGTAGGGGGAGAGACCCAGTACTTC	CASSEMRVGGETQYF
-	TRBV6-2/TRBV6-3	TRBJ2-5	TRBD2	TGTGCCAGCAGACCCGGGACTAGCGGGGGGTACCAAGAGACCCAGTACTTC	CASRPGTSGGYQETQYF
few	TRBV4-3	TRBJ2-3	TRBD2	TGCGCCAGCAGCCAAGATGTTTTTAGCGGGACTAGCACAGATACGCAGTATTTT	CASSQDVFSGTSTDTQYF
-	TRBV7-6	TRBJ2-3	-	TGTGCCAGTACGACTCGCGGGGGCACCACAGATACGCAGTATTTT	CASTTRGGTTDTQYF
-	TRBV6-5	TRBJ1-5	-	TGTGCCAGCACCCCAGGAAGGGAGCCCCAGCATTTT	CASTPGREPQHF
once	TRBV5-4	TRBJ2-4	-	TGTGCCAGCAGCTTGGGTGGGGGACTAGCCAAAAACATTCAGTACTTC	CASSLGGGLAKNIQYF
-	TRBV6-5	TRBJ1-2	-	TGTGCCAGCAGTTCCCATACCGGATATAGCTACACCTTC	CASSSHTGYSYTF
few	TRBV6-5	TRBJ2-7	TRBD1	TGTGCCAGCGCAAGGGACAGGCCGGCCTACGAGCAGTACTTC	CASARDRPAYEQYF
-	TRBV7-2	TRBJ1-3	-	TGTGCCAGCAGCCTCACCCCGGGGGGAAACACCATATATTTT	CASSLTPGGNTIYF
-	TRBV18	TRBJ1-1	-	TGTGCCAGCTCACTTCCAGAGAACACTGAAGCTTTCTTT	CASSLPENTEAFF
many	TRBV11-2	TRBJ2-4	-	TGTGCCAGCAGCTTTCCTACAAACATTCAGTACTTC	CASSFPTNIQYF
-	TRBV7-2	TRBJ2-1	TRBD2	TGTGCCAGCACCAAACAGGGACTAGCGGAGAATGAGCAGTTCTTC	CASTKQGLAENEQFF
few	TRBV27	TRBJ1-2	-	TGTGCCAGCAGTTTCACAGGAGCGGGCTACACCTTC	CASSFTGAGYTF
few	TRBV5-6	TRBJ2-3	-	TGTGCCAGCAGGAGGACCGGGAGCACCTTCACAGATACGCAGTATTTT	CASRRTGSTFTDTQYF
few	TRBV29-1	TRBJ1-1	-	TGCAGCGTTGAGTTGGGAAGAAAAGCTTTCTTT	CSVELGRKAFF
few	TRBV4-3	TRBJ1-2	TRBD1	TGCGCCAGCAGCCAACACGGACAGGGGGCGGACTATGGCTACACCTTC	CASSQHGQGADYGYTF
-	TRBV5-1	TRBJ2-7	TRBD1	TGCGCCAGCAGCTGGGGTACCGGGACAGCTTACGAGCAGTACTTC	CASSWGTGTAYEQYF
-	TRBV4-3	TRBJ1-4	-	TGCGCCAGCAGCCAACTCCCGCCGTCATGGGAAACTAATGAAAAACTGTTTTTT	CASSQLPPSWETNEKLFF
many	TRBV10-3	TRBJ2-1	TRBD2	TGTGCCATCAGTGAGGTGACTAGCGGGGTAAACAATGAGCAGTTCTTC	CAISEVTSGVNNEQFF
-	TRBV6-5	TRBJ2-2	-	TGTGCCAGCAGTTACCGAGGCGGGGAGCTGTTTTTT	CASSYRGGELFF
-	TRBV4-3	TRBJ2-1	-	TGCGCCAGCAGCCAAGAGGGCAGGGGAGGATACAATGAGCAGTTCTTC	CASSQEGRGGYNEQFF
few	TRBV6-2/TRBV6-3	TRBJ2-5	-	TGTGCCAGCAGTTACGTCGGAGCCGGGGGGACCCAGTACTTC	CASSYVGAGGTQYF